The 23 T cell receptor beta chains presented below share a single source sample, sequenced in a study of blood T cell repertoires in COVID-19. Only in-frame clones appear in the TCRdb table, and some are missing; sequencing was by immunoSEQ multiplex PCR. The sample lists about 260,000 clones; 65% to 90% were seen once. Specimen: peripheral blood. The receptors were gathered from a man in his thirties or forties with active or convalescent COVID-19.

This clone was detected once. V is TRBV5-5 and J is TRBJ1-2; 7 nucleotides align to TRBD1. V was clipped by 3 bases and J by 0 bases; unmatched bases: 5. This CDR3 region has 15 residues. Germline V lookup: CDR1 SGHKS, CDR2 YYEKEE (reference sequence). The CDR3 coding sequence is TGTGCCAGCAGCTCGGGACAGCTAACTAACTATGGCTACACCTTC. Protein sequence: CASSSGQLTNYGYTF.

CDR3 DNA: TGTGCCAGCAGATATAGACTAGCGGTTTACACAGATACGCAGTATTTT. Translation gives CASRYRLAVYTDTQYF. The genes are TRBV27 and TRBJ2-3; 9 nucleotides agree with TRBD2. The CDR3 is 16 amino acids. Trimming cost V 6 bases and J 2 bases; bases outside gene matches: 9. Germline V gene lookup returns CDR1 MNHEY and CDR2 SMNVEV (reference sequence).

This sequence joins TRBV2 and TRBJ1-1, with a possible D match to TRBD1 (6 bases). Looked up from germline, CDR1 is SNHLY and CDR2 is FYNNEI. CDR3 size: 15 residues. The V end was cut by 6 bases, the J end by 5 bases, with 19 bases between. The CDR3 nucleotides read TGTGCCAGCAGATTTCATCAGGGGATTGGGACTGAAGCTTTCTTT. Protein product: CASRFHQGIGTEAFF. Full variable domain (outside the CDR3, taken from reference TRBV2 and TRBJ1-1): EPEVTQTPSHQVTQMGQEVILRCVPISNHLYFYWYRQILGQKVEFLVSFYNNEISEKSEIFDDQFSVERPDGSNFTLKIRSTKLEDSAMYFCASRFHQGIGTEAFFGQGTRLTVV.

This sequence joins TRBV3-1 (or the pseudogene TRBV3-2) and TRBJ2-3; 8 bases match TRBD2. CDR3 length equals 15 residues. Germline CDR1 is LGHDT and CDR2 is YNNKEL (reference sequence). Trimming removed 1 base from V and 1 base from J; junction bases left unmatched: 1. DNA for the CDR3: TGTGCCAGCAGCCAAGGAGCGGGGGGCACAGATACGCAGTATTTT. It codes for CASSQGAGGTDTQYF.

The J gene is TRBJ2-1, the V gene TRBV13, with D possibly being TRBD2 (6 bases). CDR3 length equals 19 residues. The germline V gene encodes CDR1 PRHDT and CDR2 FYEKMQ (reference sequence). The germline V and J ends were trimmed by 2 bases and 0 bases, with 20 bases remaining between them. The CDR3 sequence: CASSLSYFRRGDSYNEQFF. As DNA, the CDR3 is TGTGCCAGCAGCTTATCCTACTTTCGGCGGGGAGACTCCTACAATGAGCAGTTCTTC.

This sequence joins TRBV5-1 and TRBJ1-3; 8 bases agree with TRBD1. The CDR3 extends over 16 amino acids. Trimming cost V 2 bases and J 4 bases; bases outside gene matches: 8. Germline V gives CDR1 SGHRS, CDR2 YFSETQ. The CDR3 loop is CASSLQGDLLGNTIYF. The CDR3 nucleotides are TGCGCCAGCAGCTTACAGGGGGACCTCTTAGGAAACACCATATATTTT.

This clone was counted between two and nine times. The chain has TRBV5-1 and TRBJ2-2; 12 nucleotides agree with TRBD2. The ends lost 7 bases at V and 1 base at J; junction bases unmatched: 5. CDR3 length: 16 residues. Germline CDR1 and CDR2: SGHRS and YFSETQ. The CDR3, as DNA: TGCGCCAGCGACACGGGACTAGCGGGGAACACCGGGGAGCTGTTTTTT. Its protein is CASDTGLAGNTGELFF.

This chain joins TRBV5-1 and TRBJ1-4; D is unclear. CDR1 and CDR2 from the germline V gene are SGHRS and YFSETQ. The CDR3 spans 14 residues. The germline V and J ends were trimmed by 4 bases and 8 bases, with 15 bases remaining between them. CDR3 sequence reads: CASSPSTGREKLFF. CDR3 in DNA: TGCGCCAGCAGCCCATCGACGGGTAGGGAAAAACTGTTTTTT.

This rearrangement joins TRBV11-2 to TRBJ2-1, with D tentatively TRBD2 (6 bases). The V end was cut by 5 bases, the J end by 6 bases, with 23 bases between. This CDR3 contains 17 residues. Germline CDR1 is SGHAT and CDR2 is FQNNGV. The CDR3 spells CASSPFEYSGATNEQFF. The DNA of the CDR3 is TGTGCCAGCAGCCCCTTCGAGTATAGCGGTGCGACCAATGAGCAGTTCTTC.

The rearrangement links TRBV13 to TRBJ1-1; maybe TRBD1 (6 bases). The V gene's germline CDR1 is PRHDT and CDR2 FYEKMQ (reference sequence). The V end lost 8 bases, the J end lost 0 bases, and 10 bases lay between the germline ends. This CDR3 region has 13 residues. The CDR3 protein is CASANRVNTEAFF. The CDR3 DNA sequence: TGTGCCAGCGCAAACAGGGTGAACACTGAAGCTTTCTTT.

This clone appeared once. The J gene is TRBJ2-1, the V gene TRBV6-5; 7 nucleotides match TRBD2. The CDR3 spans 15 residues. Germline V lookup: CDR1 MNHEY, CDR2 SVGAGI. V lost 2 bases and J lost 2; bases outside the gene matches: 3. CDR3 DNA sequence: TGTGCCAGCAGTTACGCTCGGGGGGCCTACAATGAGCAGTTCTTC. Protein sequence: CASSYARGAYNEQFF.

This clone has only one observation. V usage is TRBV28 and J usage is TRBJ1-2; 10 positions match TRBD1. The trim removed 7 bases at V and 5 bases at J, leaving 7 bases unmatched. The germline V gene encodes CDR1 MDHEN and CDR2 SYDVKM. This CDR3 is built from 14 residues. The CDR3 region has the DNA TGTGCCAGCAACATTAGGGGACAGGGGTATGGCTACACCTTC. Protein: CASNIRGQGYGYTF.

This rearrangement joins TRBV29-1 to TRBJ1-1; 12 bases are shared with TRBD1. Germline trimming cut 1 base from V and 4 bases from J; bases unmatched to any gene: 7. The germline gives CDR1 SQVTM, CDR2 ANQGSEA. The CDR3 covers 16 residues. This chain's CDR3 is CSVEVPGQGAFTEAFF. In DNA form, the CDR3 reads TGCAGCGTTGAAGTCCCGGGACAGGGGGCTTTCACTGAAGCTTTCTTT.

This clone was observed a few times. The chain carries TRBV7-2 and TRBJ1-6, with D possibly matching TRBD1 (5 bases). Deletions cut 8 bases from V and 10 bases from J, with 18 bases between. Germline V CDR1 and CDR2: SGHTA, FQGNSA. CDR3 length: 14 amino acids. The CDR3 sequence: CASGPGPGGSPLHF. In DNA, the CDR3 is TGTGCCAGCGGACCCGGACCCGGGGGATCACCCCTCCACTTT.

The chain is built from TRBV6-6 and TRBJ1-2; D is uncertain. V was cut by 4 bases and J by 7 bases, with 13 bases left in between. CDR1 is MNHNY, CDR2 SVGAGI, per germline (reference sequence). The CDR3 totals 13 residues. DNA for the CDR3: TGTGCCAGCAGTTCTACGACGGAGTTTGGCTACACCTTC. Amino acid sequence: CASSSTTEFGYTF.

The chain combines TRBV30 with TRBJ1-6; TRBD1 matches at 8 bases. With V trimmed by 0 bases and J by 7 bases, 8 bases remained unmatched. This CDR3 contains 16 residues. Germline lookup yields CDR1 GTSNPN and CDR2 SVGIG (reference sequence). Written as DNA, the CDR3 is TGTGCCTGGAGTGTAGACAGGGGCGGTCAGAATTCACCCCTCCACTTT. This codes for CAWSVDRGGQNSPLHF.

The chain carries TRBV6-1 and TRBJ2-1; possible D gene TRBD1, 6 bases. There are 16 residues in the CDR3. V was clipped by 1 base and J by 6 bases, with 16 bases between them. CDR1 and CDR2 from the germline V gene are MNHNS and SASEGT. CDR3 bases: TGTGCCAGCAGTGAAGTCGTAGGACAGTCCATCAATGAGCAGTTCTTC. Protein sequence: CASSEVVGQSINEQFF.

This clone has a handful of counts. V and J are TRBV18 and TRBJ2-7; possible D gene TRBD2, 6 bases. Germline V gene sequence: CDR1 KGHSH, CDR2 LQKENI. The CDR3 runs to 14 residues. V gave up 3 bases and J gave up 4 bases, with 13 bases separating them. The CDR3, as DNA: TGTGCCAGCTCACCTGGCGGGGACGGGTACGAGCAGTACTTC. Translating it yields CASSPGGDGYEQYF.

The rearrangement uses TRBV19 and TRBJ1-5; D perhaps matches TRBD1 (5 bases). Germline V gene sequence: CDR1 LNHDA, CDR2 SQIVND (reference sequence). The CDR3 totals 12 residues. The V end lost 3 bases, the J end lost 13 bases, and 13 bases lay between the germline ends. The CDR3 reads CASSIGAGLQHF. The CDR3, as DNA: TGTGCCAGTAGTATCGGGGCCGGACTACAGCATTTT.

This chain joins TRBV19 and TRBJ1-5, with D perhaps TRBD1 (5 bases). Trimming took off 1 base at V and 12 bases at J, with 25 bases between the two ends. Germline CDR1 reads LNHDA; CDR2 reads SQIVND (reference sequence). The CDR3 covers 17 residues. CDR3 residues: CASSIGVRYDRAGNQHF. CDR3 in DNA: TGTGCCAGTAGTATAGGGGTCCGTTACGATAGGGCAGGGAACCAGCATTTT.

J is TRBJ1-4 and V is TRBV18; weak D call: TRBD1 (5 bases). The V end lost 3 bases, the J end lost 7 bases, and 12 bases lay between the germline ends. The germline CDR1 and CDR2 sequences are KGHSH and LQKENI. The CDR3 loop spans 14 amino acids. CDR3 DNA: TGTGCCAGCTCACCGGGGCAGGGCGGTGAAAAACTGTTTTTT. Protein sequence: CASSPGQGGEKLFF. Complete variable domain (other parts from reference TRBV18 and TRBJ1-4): NAGVMQNPRHLVRRRGQEARLRCSPMKGHSHVYWYRQLPEEGLKFMVYLQKENIIDESGMPKERFSAEFPKEGPSILRIQQVVRGDSAAYFCASSPGQGGEKLFFGSGTQLSVL.

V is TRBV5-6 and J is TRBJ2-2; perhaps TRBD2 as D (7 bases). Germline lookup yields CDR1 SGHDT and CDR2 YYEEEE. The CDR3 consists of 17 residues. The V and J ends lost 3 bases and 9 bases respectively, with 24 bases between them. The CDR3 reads CASSSGALVGGPRELFF. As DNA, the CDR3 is TGTGCCAGCAGCTCCGGCGCCCTGGTGGGGGGGCCCCGGGAGCTGTTTTTT.

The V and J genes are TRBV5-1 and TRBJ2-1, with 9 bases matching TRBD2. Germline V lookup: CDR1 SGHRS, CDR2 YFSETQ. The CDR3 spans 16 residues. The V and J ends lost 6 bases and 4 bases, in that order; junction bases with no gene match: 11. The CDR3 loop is CASTEDGRGGYNEQFF. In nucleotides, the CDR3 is TGCGCCAGCACCGAAGATGGGCGGGGGGGATACAATGAGCAGTTCTTC.